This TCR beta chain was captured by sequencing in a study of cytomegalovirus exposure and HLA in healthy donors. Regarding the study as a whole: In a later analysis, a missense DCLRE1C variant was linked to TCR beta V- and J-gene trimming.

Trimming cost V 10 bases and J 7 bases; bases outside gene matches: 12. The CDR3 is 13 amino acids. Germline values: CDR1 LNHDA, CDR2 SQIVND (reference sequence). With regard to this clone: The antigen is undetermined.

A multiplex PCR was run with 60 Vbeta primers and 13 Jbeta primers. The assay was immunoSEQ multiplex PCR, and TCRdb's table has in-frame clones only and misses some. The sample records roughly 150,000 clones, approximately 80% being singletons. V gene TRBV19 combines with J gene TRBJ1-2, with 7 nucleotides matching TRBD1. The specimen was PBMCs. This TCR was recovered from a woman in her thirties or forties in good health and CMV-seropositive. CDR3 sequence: CATSEGASGGYTF. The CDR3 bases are TGTGCCACCTCGGAGGGGGCATCTGGTGGCTACACCTTC.